Listed below are T cell receptor beta chains from one sample, sequenced in a study of blood T cell repertoires in COVID-19. The method was immunoSEQ multiplex PCR; TCRdb's version includes in-frame clones alone and lacks a portion of them. The sample has approximately 530,000 clones; roughly 89% are singletons. Sequencing input: peripheral blood. The receptors were gathered from a woman aged 45-59 years with COVID-19, enrolled during active disease. The CDR3 runs from the conserved cysteine through the conserved F or W. The D gene is left open where the match is weak. Clone size is not always given. Where it is, it says once, few, many or a class for expanded clones.

V	J	D	size	CDR3	DNA
TRBV6-5	TRBJ2-7	NA	NA	CASSYAGAGYEQYF	TGTGCCAGCAGTTACGCCGGTGCAGGGTACGAGCAGTACTTC
TRBV10-3	TRBJ1-6	TRBD1	NA	CAISGPGTGFPGGPLHF	TGTGCCATCAGTGGCCCTGGGACAGGGTTCCCAGGGGGACCCCTCCACTTT
TRBV10-1	TRBJ2-7	NA	few	CANVTGGGEQYF	TGCGCCAACGTGACAGGAGGCGGTGAGCAGTACTTC
TRBV3-1/TRBV3-2	TRBJ1-6	NA	NA	CASSLPEVDSPLHF	TGTGCCAGCAGCCTGCCCGAAGTAGATTCACCCCTCCACTTT
TRBV19	TRBJ2-3	NA	NA	CASSLVGGASTDTQYF	TGTGCCAGTAGCTTGGTAGGGGGGGCCAGCACAGATACGCAGTATTTT
TRBV6-6	TRBJ2-5	NA	NA	CASNPNDGETQYF	TGTGCCAGCAACCCCAACGACGGGGAGACCCAGTACTTC
TRBV9	TRBJ1-2	TRBD1	once	CASSVDREVLYGYTF	TGTGCCAGCAGCGTGGACAGGGAAGTGTTGTATGGCTACACCTTC
TRBV30	TRBJ2-7	NA	NA	CAWSRGGAIPYEQYF	TGTGCCTGGAGTAGGGGCGGGGCGATCCCCTACGAGCAGTACTTC
TRBV9	TRBJ1-3	NA	NA	CASSVATGSSGNTIYF	TGTGCCAGCAGCGTAGCTACGGGGAGCTCTGGAAACACCATATATTTT
TRBV6-5	TRBJ1-2	NA	NA	CASNYPQGSEGYTF	TGTGCCAGCAACTACCCTCAGGGTTCGGAGGGCTACACCTTC